The next 8 T cell receptor beta chains were all read from a single sample in a study of shared clonotypes between healthy human individuals. Produced via immunoSEQ multiplex PCR; TCRdb's table is partial and in-frame only. The sample has 980,000 or so clones, approximately 76% seen once. Sequencing was done on a sample of memory CD4+ T cells sorted from blood. Specified subset: CD45RA-negative fraction. The receptors derive from a man between 18 and 35 years old in good health.

V and J are TRBV6-4 and TRBJ2-1; perhaps TRBD2 as D (5 bases). This CDR3 is built from 14 residues. Trimming took off 6 bases at V and 5 bases at J, with 14 bases between the two ends. The germline V gene has CDR1 MRHNA and CDR2 SNTAGT. The CDR3 loop is CASRRTSSHNEQFF. The CDR3 DNA follows: TGTGCCAGCAGGCGAACTAGTTCGCACAATGAGCAGTTCTTC.

J is TRBJ2-7 and V is TRBV19, with TRBD2 identical over 13 bases. CDR1 is LNHDA and CDR2 is SQIVND in the germline V gene (reference sequence). This CDR3 spans 15 amino acids. Germline trimming cut 4 bases from V and 2 bases from J; bases unmatched to any gene: 2. This CDR3 is CASSKGTSGTYEQYF. CDR3 bases: TGTGCCAGTAGTAAAGGGACTAGCGGGACCTACGAGCAGTACTTC.

CDR3 region: CSVLLGLAVTHEQYF. The CDR3 bases are TGCAGCGTCCTCCTCGGGCTAGCGGTTACCCACGAGCAGTACTTC. The rearrangement joins TRBV29-1 to TRBJ2-7; 7 bases are shared with TRBD2. The ends lost 6 bases at V and 5 bases at J; junction bases unmatched: 16. The CDR3 runs to 15 residues. From germline, CDR1 is SQVTM and CDR2 ANQGSEA.

V is TRBV4-3 and J is TRBJ2-2; maybe TRBD2 (5 bases). V was pared by 2 bases and J by 7 bases, with 14 bases between. The CDR3 consists of 15 residues. Germline lookup yields CDR1 LGHNA and CDR2 YSLEER. CDR3 amino acids: CASSQRGMEVGELFF. For the CDR3, the DNA is TGCGCCAGCAGCCAACGAGGGATGGAGGTCGGGGAGCTGTTTTTT.

The J gene is TRBJ2-7, the V gene TRBV28; D unresolved. Trimming took off 10 bases at V and 2 bases at J, with 12 bases between the two ends. The CDR3 is 12 amino acids. Germline V CDR1 and CDR2: MDHEN, SYDVKM. The CDR3 loop reads CAIRKKTYEQYF. CDR3 nucleotides: TGTGCCATCAGAAAAAAGACCTACGAGCAGTACTTC. Drawing the rest from reference TRBV28 and TRBJ2-7, the complete variable domain is DVKVTQSSRYLVKRTGEKVFLECVQDMDHENMFWYRQDPGLGLRLIYFSYDVKMKEKGDIPEGYSVSREKKERFSLILESASTNQTSMYLCAIRKKTYEQYFGPGTRLTVT.

This chain joins TRBV30 and TRBJ1-3; D gene uncertain. The CDR3 is made up of 15 amino acids. The V end was cut by 5 bases, the J end by 3 bases, with 17 bases between. Germline V lookup: CDR1 GTSNPN, CDR2 SVGIG (reference sequence). The CDR3 loop is CAWLSGGLGGNTIYF. CDR3 coding DNA: TGTGCCTGGCTCTCGGGAGGGCTTGGTGGAAACACCATATATTTT.

The chain employs TRBV9 and TRBJ1-2, with D unclear. Germline CDR1 is SGDLS and CDR2 is YYNGEE. The CDR3 is 13 amino acids. The V end was cut by 0 bases, the J end by 8 bases, with 11 bases between. The CDR3 DNA reads as TGTGCCAGCAGCGTAGTTCCGGGGAGCGGCTACACCTTC. Amino acids: CASSVVPGSGYTF.

The V gene is TRBV18, the J gene TRBJ1-2, with no clear D. CDR1 and CDR2 (germline): KGHSH, LQKENI. The CDR3 has 12 amino acids. With 4 bases removed from V and 6 bases from J, the gap between germline ends came to 9 bases. CDR3 sequence: CASSQDGHGYTF. The DNA for the CDR3 is TGTGCCAGCTCACAGGACGGTCATGGCTACACCTTC.